The next 8 T cell receptor beta chains were all read from a single sample in a study of T cell repertoires in cytomegalovirus infection. TCRdb reprocessed the reads with MiXCR, giving one entry per CDR3 protein. The repertoire includes 230,000 or so distinct CDR3 sequences, more than 15% of them detected once, and more than 45% sits in the top ten. The sample comprised CD8+ T cells from PBMCs. Receptors originate from a human donor in good health (CMV status not recorded). Some clones in this sample may be carry-over from other donors' samples.

The CDR3 loop is CASSLGLAGGTGELFF. The DNA of the CDR3 is TGTGCCAGCAGTTTGGGCCTAGCGGGGGGCACCGGGGAGCTGTTTTTT. The chain has TRBV12-3 or TRBV12-4 and TRBJ2-2, with 11 nucleotides matching TRBD2. The CDR3 runs to 16 residues. V lost 3 bases to trimming and J lost 4 bases; unmatched junction nucleotides: 4.

In this sample, this clonotype turned up many times. Here the CDR3 reads CASRSMGGLMDEQFF. CDR3 nucleotides: TGTGCCAGCCGATCTATGGGGGGGCTTATGGATGAGCAGTTCTTC. The chain carries TRBV7-2 and TRBJ2-1; perhaps TRBD2 as D (7 bases). Trimming removed 8 bases from V and 8 bases from J, with 22 bases in between. This CDR3 comprises 15 residues. Germline V gene sequence: CDR1 SGHTA, CDR2 FQGNSA.

The chain carries TRBV7-6 and TRBJ1-3; D is unclear. CDR1 is SGHVS and CDR2 is FNYEAQ in the germline V gene. The V end was cut by 5 bases, the J end by 4 bases, with 12 bases between. The CDR3 runs 14 residues. CDR3 loop: CASSLSDWGNTIYF. CDR3 sequence (DNA): TGTGCCAGCAGCCTTTCCGATTGGGGAAACACCATATATTTT.

In this sample, this clonotype turned up many times. CDR3 region: CASSLGGGGKQETQYF. DNA of the CDR3: TGTGCCAGCAGCTTAGGGGGGGGCGGAAAACAAGAGACCCAGTACTTC. This chain joins TRBV7-2 and TRBJ2-5; D possibly corresponds to TRBD2 (7 bases). Trimming pared 1 base from V and 2 bases from J, leaving 14 bases between. CDR1 is SGHTA, CDR2 FQGNSA, per germline. The CDR3 has 16 amino acids.

This clonotype was recorded once. CDR3 sequence (DNA): TGTGCCAGCAGTTTGGGGCCAATCGAAGCTTTCTTT. Encoded protein: CASSLGPIEAFF. The chain couples TRBV28 to TRBJ1-1; the D gene is possibly TRBD1 (5 bases). Trimming pared 3 bases from V and 8 bases from J, leaving 10 bases between. Germline CDR1 and CDR2: MDHEN and SYDVKM. The CDR3 is 12 amino acids. Full variable domain (rest looked up from reference TRBV28 and TRBJ1-1): DVKVTQSSRYLVKRTGEKVFLECVQDMDHENMFWYRQDPGLGLRLIYFSYDVKMKEKGDIPEGYSVSREKKERFSLILESASTNQTSMYLCASSLGPIEAFFGQGTRLTVV.

V is TRBV7-9 and J is TRBJ2-5, with D unresolved. CDR3 length equals 12 residues. Germline loops: CDR1 SEHNR, CDR2 FQNEAQ (reference sequence). Trimming stripped 4 bases from V and 2 bases from J, with 5 bases between. DNA for the CDR3: TGTGCCAGCAGCTATAAACAAGAGACCCAGTACTTC. Its translation: CASSYKQETQYF.

This clonotype has a count of ten or more. The chain links TRBV3-1 to TRBJ2-7; D is perhaps TRBD2 (6 bases). Germline V gene data show CDR1 as LGHDT and CDR2 as YNNKEL (reference sequence). CDR3 length equals 15 residues. V lost 0 bases, J lost 5 bases, and 14 bases lay in between. As DNA, the CDR3 is TGTGCCAGCAGCCAAGATGTAACAGGAGGGGACGAGCAGTACTTC. Encoded protein: CASSQDVTGGDEQYF.

This clonotype was detected a few times. This CDR3 is CASSQERGPNEKLFF. The CDR3 region has the DNA TGCGCCAGCAGCCAAGAGAGGGGTCCCAATGAAAAACTGTTTTTT. The chain combines TRBV4-1 with TRBJ1-4, with a tentative D call TRBD1 (5 bases). Per the germline V gene, CDR1 is MGHRA and CDR2 is YSYEKL. The length of the CDR3 is 15 residues. V was pared by 0 bases and J by 5 bases, with 10 bases between.